These T cell receptor beta chains were read from a single sample in a study of siplizumab effects on memory and regulatory T cells. Using immunoSEQ multiplex PCR, the repertoire was profiled, and TCRdb retains in-frame clones only, with some absent. The sample carries roughly 110,000 clones, about 93% recorded once. Sequencing input: non-Treg CD4+ T cells sorted from blood. These receptors were obtained from a human donor in good health. Each CDR3 is given with its conserved first and last residue. Fields, in order: J gene, V gene, clone size, D gene, CDR3 DNA, CDR3 protein. D genes are given only for firm matches. Some rows mark clone size as missing; the rest say once, few, many or name a class of expanded clone.

>TRBJ2-3|TRBV6-1|-|-
TGTGCCAGCACTGCCCGTGGGGGTAAGGATACGCAGTATTTT
CASTARGGKDTQYF
>TRBJ1-5|TRBV6-5|-|TRBD1
TGTGCCAGCAGAGACAGGGATAATCAGCCCCAGCATTTT
CASRDRDNQPQHF
>TRBJ2-3|TRBV19|-|TRBD1
TGTGCCAGTACCCCCGTGGGACAGTCATGGGCAGATACGCAGTATTTT
CASTPVGQSWADTQYF
>TRBJ2-6|TRBV7-9|-|-
TGTGCCAGCAGCTTTATACTTTCTGGGGCCAACGTCCTGACTTTC
CASSFILSGANVLTF
>TRBJ1-6|TRBV27|-|TRBD1
TGTGCCAGCAGTTTACAGTCAGGGGGTTCACCCCTCCACTTT
CASSLQSGGSPLHF
>TRBJ1-2|TRBV2|once|TRBD1
TGTGCCAGCAACCGGGACAGGGGTGTCTATGGCTACACCTTC
CASNRDRGVYGYTF
>TRBJ2-7|TRBV6-5|-|TRBD1
TGTGCCAGCAGCCCAAGGGACAGCTCCTACGAGCAGTACTTC
CASSPRDSSYEQYF
>TRBJ2-7|TRBV11-3|-|TRBD1
TGTGCCAGCAGCTCGGGGACAGGAGCCTACGAGCAGTACTTC
CASSSGTGAYEQYF
>TRBJ2-3|TRBV7-2|-|TRBD2
TGTGCCAGCAGCTTAGTCTCTAGCGGGGGACCCACAGATACGCAGTATTTT
CASSLVSSGGPTDTQYF
>TRBJ1-1|TRBV18|-|-
-
CASSPIVGPGGPMNTEAFF
>TRBJ2-7|TRBV7-9|-|-
TGTGCCAGCAGTAGACAGAGCTCCTACGAGCAGTACTTC
CASSRQSSYEQYF
>TRBJ2-2|TRBV9|-|TRBD1
TGTGCCAGCAGCGTAGAAAGGGGGCGTGGGACCGGGGAGCTGTTTTTT
CASSVERGRGTGELFF
>TRBJ1-5|TRBV4-1|-|-
TGCGCCAGCAGCCAATATCCCGGGGAGGCTATTCGGAATCAGCCCCAGCATTTT
CASSQYPGEAIRNQPQHF
>TRBJ2-3|TRBV30|-|-
TGTGCCTGGAGTGTAGGAGATACGCAGTATTTT
CAWSVGDTQYF
>TRBJ1-2|TRBV28|few|-
TGTGCCAGCAAATCCGGTATACGCGGCTACACCTTC
CASKSGIRGYTF
>TRBJ2-7|TRBV5-1|-|TRBD2
TGCGCCAGCAGCTTGGGAATTAGCGGGGTGCCCGCCGAGCAGTACTTC
CASSLGISGVPAEQYF
>TRBJ1-1|TRBV28|-|-
TGTGCCAGCAGTTCCCCGGGGAGACCGGCGGGCACTGAAGCTTTCTTT
CASSSPGRPAGTEAFF
>TRBJ1-2|TRBV19|-|-
TGTGCCAGTAGTACCGTAAACAAATTGGGCTACACCTTC
CASSTVNKLGYTF
>TRBJ2-1|TRBV4-1|-|-
TGCGCCAGCAGCCAATATAAGGGGTACAATGAGCAGTTCTTC
CASSQYKGYNEQFF
>TRBJ2-7|TRBV2|-|-
TGTGCCAGCGGGGGAGTGACCACCCCGGGCGAGCAGTACTTC
CASGGVTTPGEQYF
>TRBJ1-5|TRBV10-2|-|TRBD1
TGCGCCACCATGGGACAGGGGGATCAGCCCCAGCATTTT
CATMGQGDQPQHF
>TRBJ2-7|TRBV6-1|-|TRBD1
TGTGCCAGCAGGCCGGGACAGGGCTACGAGCAGTACTTC
CASRPGQGYEQYF
>TRBJ1-1|TRBV18|-|-
TGTGCCAGCTCACCAAGAGATGTGCTAAGCAACACTGAAGCTTTCTTT
CASSPRDVLSNTEAFF
>TRBJ2-1|TRBV9|-|-
TGTGCCAGCAGCGCCCCCCGTTCTGCGGACTACTACAATGAGCAGTTCTTC
CASSAPRSADYYNEQFF
>TRBJ1-1|TRBV7-2|-|-
TGTGCCAGCAGCTTGGGACACCGAGGGGGGACTGAAGCTTTCTTT
CASSLGHRGGTEAFF
>TRBJ1-6|TRBV7-2|-|-
TGTGCCTCAAGACAGCGCCCTAATTCACCCCTCCACTTT
CASRQRPNSPLHF
>TRBJ2-2|TRBV9|once|-
TGTGCCAGCAGCGTAGGTTGGGGAACGAACACCGGGGAGCTGTTTTTT
CASSVGWGTNTGELFF
>TRBJ2-3|TRBV11-2|-|-
TGTGCCAGCAGCTCCCGCGGGGGCGTAGAGCAGTATTTT
CASSSRGGVEQYF
>TRBJ2-7|TRBV7-9|-|-
TGTGCCAGCAGCGTCGAGATCGGCGAGCAGTACTTC
CASSVEIGEQYF
>TRBJ1-3|TRBV6-5|-|-
TGTGCCAGCAGTTCCGATCCTGGAAACACCATATATTTT
CASSSDPGNTIYF
>TRBJ2-1|TRBV9|-|TRBD2
TGTGCCAGCAGCGGGGGGACTAGTTGGAATGAGCAGTTCTTC
CASSGGTSWNEQFF
>TRBJ2-3|TRBV27|-|TRBD2
TGTGCCAGCACCTTAGTCGGGGGGGGCACAGATACGCAGTATTTT
CASTLVGGGTDTQYF
>TRBJ1-2|TRBV5-5|-|-
TGTGCCAGCAGTATACAAATCGCGAACTATGGCTACACCTTC
CASSIQIANYGYTF
>TRBJ1-1|TRBV5-4|-|-
TGTGCCAGCAGTTCCGGGCCCCCCCTCACTGAAGCTTTCTTT
CASSSGPPLTEAFF
>TRBJ1-2|TRBV30|-|-
TGTGCCTGGAGACGGGGGAGCGGCTATGGCTACACCTTC
CAWRRGSGYGYTF
>TRBJ2-1|TRBV9|-|-
TGTGCCAGCAGCGTAGGAAGGGACAATGAGCAGTTCTTC
CASSVGRDNEQFF
>TRBJ2-1|TRBV6-6|-|-
TGTGCCAGCAGTTACTCGAGAAGTGAGCAGTTCTTC
CASSYSRSEQFF
>TRBJ1-6|TRBV12-5|-|-
TGTGCTAGTGGTTTAACAGGCTATAATTCACCCCTCCACTTT
CASGLTGYNSPLHF
>TRBJ2-2|TRBV7-3|-|-
TGTGCCAGCAGATACGGGGCCAACACCGGGGAGCTGTTTTTT
CASRYGANTGELFF
>TRBJ2-5|TRBV5-1|-|TRBD2
TGCGCCAGCAGCTTGGAGGTAGCGGGGTCCAAAGAGACCCAGTACTTC
CASSLEVAGSKETQYF
>TRBJ1-5|TRBV15|few|-
TGTGCCACCAGCCCGGACAGTCGCAATCAGCCCCAGCATTTT
CATSPDSRNQPQHF
>TRBJ1-6|TRBV6-5|-|-
TGTGCCAGCAGTTACGCCTATAATTCACCCCTCCACTTT
CASSYAYNSPLHF
>TRBJ2-5|TRBV27|-|-
TGTGCCAGCAGTTTATTTGGGGCGACAGTGGCAGAAGAGACCCAGTACTTC
CASSLFGATVAEETQYF
>TRBJ2-1|TRBV5-4|-|-
TGTGCCAGCAATATAGATCCAGGGGATGAGCAGTTCTTC
CASNIDPGDEQFF
>TRBJ1-2|TRBV4-2|-|-
TGTGCCAGCAGCCAGGCAGGGTATGGCTACACCTTC
CASSQAGYGYTF
>TRBJ1-1|TRBV6-4|-|TRBD1
TGTGCCAGCAGACAGGGGGCTGTGAACACTGAAGCTTTCTTT
CASRQGAVNTEAFF
>TRBJ2-2|TRBV11-2|-|-
TGTGCCAGCAGCTTAGTCGGGACTTCCAACACCGGGGAGCTGTTTTTT
CASSLVGTSNTGELFF
>TRBJ1-2|TRBV6-1|-|-
TGTGCCAGCAGATTACTGTACTATGGCTACACCTTC
CASRLLYYGYTF
>TRBJ2-5|TRBV5-1|-|TRBD2
TGCGCCAGCAGCTTGGCGGGGGGCCAAGAGACCCAGTACTTC
CASSLAGGQETQYF
>TRBJ1-2|TRBV18|-|-
TGTGCCAGCTCACCAGCAGGGAATTCTAACTATGGCTACACCTTC
CASSPAGNSNYGYTF
>TRBJ1-2|TRBV5-6|-|-
TGTGCCAGCAGCTTGGAACCACAGGTAGTTAATGGCTACACCTTC
CASSLEPQVVNGYTF
>TRBJ2-3|TRBV5-6|few|-
TGTGCCAGCACCTTGCGAGTTAGTAGCGGCACAGATACGCAGTATTTT
CASTLRVSSGTDTQYF
>TRBJ1-5|TRBV18|-|-
TGTGCCAGCTCGGAGTATAGCAATCAGCCCCAGCATTTT
CASSEYSNQPQHF
>TRBJ2-7|TRBV28|-|-
TGTGCCAGCAGTTCTCCCCAGGCTCTCTCCTACGAGCAGTACTTC
CASSSPQALSYEQYF
>TRBJ1-5|TRBV18|-|-
TGTGCCAGCTCACCACGAGAGGGACAGCCCCAGCATTTT
CASSPREGQPQHF